This T cell receptor (beta chain) comes out of a study of T cells in Graves' hyperthyroidism and ophthalmopathy. This clonotype occurred a few times. Its specificity is not known. General study results and limits: Separating ophthalmopathy from stable hyperthyroidism was achieved by a 13 V-J model.

Germline V gives CDR1 MNHEY, CDR2 SVGAGI. V lost 0 bases and J 5 bases, leaving 11 bases between the germline ends. CDR3 length: 14 residues. There were TCR beta CDR3 regions amplified from RNA transcripts. TCR CDR3 underwent first-round RT-PCR with the HTBI primer set. TCRdb used MiXCR to reprocess the multiplex PCR reads, holding one entry per CDR3 protein. In the table there are hundreds of thousands of distinct CDR3 sequences, about 14% of which are singletons. Sequencing input: blood. The clonotype originates from a man between 18 and 29 years old with Graves' ophthalmopathy. J is TRBJ2-7 and V is TRBV6-5; D might be TRBD2 (5 bases). CDR3: CASSYSASLHEQYF. As DNA, the CDR3 is TGTGCCAGCAGTTACTCGGCTAGCCTCCACGAGCAGTACTTC.